Below, one T cell receptor beta chain is given with its context. What it recognizes is unknown. These data originate in a study of early stage breast cancer tumors. Overall study context: Each sample averaged approximately 10-fold read coverage. Notes on the study in general: Blood repertoires resembled normal breast more than tumor.

The assay was immunoSEQ multiplex PCR, and TCRdb's table has in-frame clones only and misses some. The table lists around 60,000 clones, 65% to 80% of them singletons, with more than 3% in the top ten. The CDR3 contains 12 residues. In germline, CDR1 is GTSNPN, CDR2 SVGIG (reference sequence). V was clipped by 7 bases and J by 0 bases, with 9 bases between them. V is TRBV30 and J is TRBJ1-2, with D perhaps matching TRBD1 (6 bases). The sequenced material came from blood. This clonotype was obtained from a person aged 25 to 39 with breast cancer. The CDR3, as DNA: TGTGCCTCGGGACATACTAACTATGGCTACACCTTC. As protein: CASGHTNYGYTF.